A single sample gave rise to the 9 T cell receptor beta chains below, sequenced in a study of patients and donors after allogeneic stem cell transplantation (dated by TCRdb to about 2020). The protocol used for the library was RT-PCR. TCRdb shows the sequencer as NextSeq 550. TCRdb trimmed the raw reads at Q25, called clones with MiXCR and kept productive beta chains. For every CDR3 protein sequence, its rows merge into one entry that carries the most common genes and DNA. For this sample there are approximately 8,000 distinct CDR3 sequences; 11% appear just once. The ten top clones hold around half of the sample. Specimen: blood, either unsorted or a sorted T cell fraction (not recorded which). The receptor set was obtained from a human donor who was either an allogeneic HSCT recipient or a stem cell or donor lymphocyte infusion donor (not recorded which). It is not recorded whose cells these are; they may come from a transplant donor.

This clonotype is categorized as medium-sized. V usage is TRBV7-2 and J usage is TRBJ1-4; 8 bases fit TRBD1. Germline V gene data show CDR1 as SGHTA and CDR2 as FQGNSA. Trimming took 5 bases from V and 0 from J; bases not matched to a gene: 11. The CDR3 sequence is 18 residues long. CDR3 coding DNA: TGTGCCAGCAGCCCCCGGACAGGGATTGGCCCAACTAATGAAAAACTGTTTTTT. Amino acids: CASSPRTGIGPTNEKLFF.

A few counts support this clonotype. The chain joins TRBV7-2 to TRBJ2-3; 9 nucleotides agree with TRBD2. The CDR3 contains 16 residues. With 5 bases clipped from V and 2 bases from J, the junction kept 8 bases outside the gene matches. Germline V CDR1 and CDR2: SGHTA, FQGNSA. CDR3 amino acids: CASSKQAGGLTDTQYF. The CDR3 DNA is TGTGCCAGCAGCAAACAAGCGGGGGGCCTCACAGATACGCAGTATTTT. The full variable domain, in which reference TRBV7-2 and TRBJ2-3 provide the parts outside the CDR3, is GAGVSQSPSNKVTEKGKDVELRCDPISGHTALYWYRQSLGQGLEFLIYFQGNSAPDKSGLPSDRFSAERTGGSVSTLTIQRTQQEDSAVYLCASSKQAGGLTDTQYFGPGTRLTVL.

This clonotype was seen many times. The chain combines TRBV6-6 with TRBJ1-5; 8 bases map to TRBD1. The CDR3 sequence is 15 residues long. Unmatched junction bases numbered 9, after V lost 6 bases and J lost 5 bases. In germline, CDR1 is MNHNY, CDR2 SVGAGI (reference sequence). DNA of the CDR3: TGTGCCAGCAGACCTGGGACAGGCTATGATCAGCCCCAGCATTTT. It encodes CASRPGTGYDQPQHF.

In its sample, this clonotype was seen many times. The rearrangement links TRBV5-1 to TRBJ1-4, with 8 bases that match TRBD1. This CDR3 has 15 residues. Germline CDR1 SGHRS, CDR2 YFSETQ. The V and J ends lost 3 bases and 10 bases, in that order; junction bases with no gene match: 11. The CDR3: CASSSGNGQGGKLFF. The CDR3 nucleotides read TGCGCCAGCAGCTCCGGAAATGGACAGGGAGGAAAACTGTTTTTT. The full variable domain, rest sourced from reference TRBV5-1 and TRBJ1-4, is KAGVTQTPRYLIKTRGQQVTLSCSPISGHRSVSWYQQTPGQGLQFLFEYFSETQRNKGNFPGRFSGRQFSNSRSEMNVSTLELGDSALYLCASSSGNGQGGKLFFGSGTQLSVL.

This clonotype has ten or more counts. The chain carries TRBV2 and TRBJ1-3; D not resolved. CDR3 size: 14 residues. Germline loops: CDR1 SNHLY, CDR2 FYNNEI. The V end lost 6 bases, the J end lost 0 bases, and 9 bases lay between the germline ends. CDR3 nucleotide sequence: TGTGCCAGCAGCCCGGTGAGCTCTGGAAACACCATATATTTT. Its translation: CASSPVSSGNTIYF.

The chain couples TRBV7-8 to TRBJ2-1, with TRBD1 identical over 12 bases. This CDR3 is built from 15 residues. Germline loops: CDR1 SGHVS, CDR2 FQNEAQ. V lost 3 bases and J lost 10; bases outside the gene matches: 7. The CDR3 is CASSLITGTGGEQFF. The CDR3 nucleotides read TGTGCCAGCAGCTTGATCACCGGGACAGGGGGCGAGCAGTTCTTC.

CDR3 bases: TGTGCCAGCAGCCGGCCCGCCGGGACTAGCGGTAACAATGAGCAGTTCTTC. This encodes CASSRPAGTSGNNEQFF. The chain employs TRBV7-2 and TRBJ2-1; the match to TRBD2 covers 11 bases. The trim removed 5 bases at V and 5 bases at J, leaving 11 bases unmatched. Looked up from germline, CDR1 is SGHTA and CDR2 is FQGNSA. This CDR3 region has 17 residues.

The chain recombines TRBV5-6 with TRBJ1-2; TRBD1 aligns across 8 bases. Germline-derived CDR1 and CDR2 are SGHDT and YYEEEE. Losses at the gene ends were 4 bases for V and 8 bases for J; bases not matched to a gene: 13. This CDR3 has 15 residues. For the CDR3, the DNA is TGTGCCAGCAGCGGGCCGGGACAGGCCTTTATGGGCTACACCTTC. As protein: CASSGPGQAFMGYTF. Based on the CDR3 plus reference TRBV5-6 and TRBJ1-2, the full variable domain is DAGVTQSPTHLIKTRGQQVTLRCSPKSGHDTVSWYQQALGQGPQFIFQYYEEEERQRGNFPDRFSGHQFPNYSSELNVNALLLGDSALYLCASSGPGQAFMGYTFGSGTRLTVV.

The chain recombines TRBV12-3 or TRBV12-4 with TRBJ2-2; maybe TRBD2 (6 bases). The germline V and J ends were trimmed by 3 bases and 5 bases, with 19 bases remaining between them. This CDR3 has 17 residues. CDR3 sequence: CASSFSIVAVRTGELFF. The CDR3 DNA sequence: TGTGCCAGCAGTTTCAGTATAGTAGCGGTGAGGACCGGGGAGCTGTTTTTT.